The present TCR beta chain was sequenced within a study of patients and donors after allogeneic stem cell transplantation. TCRdb re-derived calls from the RT-PCR reads in MiXCR, one entry per CDR3 protein. The sample lists about 9,900 distinct CDR3 sequences, 5.5% to 6% occurring once. Sequencing used blood, either unsorted or a sorted T cell fraction (not recorded which). This receptor was taken from a human donor who was either an allogeneic HSCT recipient or a stem cell or donor lymphocyte infusion donor (not recorded which). It is not recorded whose cells these are; they may come from a transplant donor.

CDR3 amino acids: CASSLGGKGAGELFF. The CDR3 coding sequence is TGTGCCAGCAGTTTAGGGGGTAAGGGCGCCGGGGAGCTGTTTTTT. The chain carries TRBV27 and TRBJ2-2; the D call may be TRBD1 or TRBD2 (5 bases each). The germline CDR1 and CDR2 sequences are MNHEY and SMNVEV (reference sequence). The V end lost 2 bases, the J end lost 6 bases, and 13 bases lay between the germline ends. CDR3 length equals 15 residues.